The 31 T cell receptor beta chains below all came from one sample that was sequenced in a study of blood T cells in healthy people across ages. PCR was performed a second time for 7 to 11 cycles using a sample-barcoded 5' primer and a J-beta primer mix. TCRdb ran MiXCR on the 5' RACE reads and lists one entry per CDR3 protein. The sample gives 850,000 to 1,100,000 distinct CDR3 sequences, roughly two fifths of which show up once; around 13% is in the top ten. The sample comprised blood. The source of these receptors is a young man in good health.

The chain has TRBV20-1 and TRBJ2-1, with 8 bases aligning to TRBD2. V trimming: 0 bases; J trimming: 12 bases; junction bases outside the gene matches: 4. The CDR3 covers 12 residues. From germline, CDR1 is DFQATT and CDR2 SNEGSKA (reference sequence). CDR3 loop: CSARDTSGRQFF. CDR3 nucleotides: TGCAGTGCTAGAGATACCAGCGGGAGGCAGTTCTTC.

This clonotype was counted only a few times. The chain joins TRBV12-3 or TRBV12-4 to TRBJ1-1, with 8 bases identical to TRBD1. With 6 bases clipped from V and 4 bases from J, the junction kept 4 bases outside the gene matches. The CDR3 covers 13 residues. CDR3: CASRRTGPTEAFF. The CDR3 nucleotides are TGTGCCAGCAGGCGGACAGGGCCCACTGAAGCTTTCTTT.

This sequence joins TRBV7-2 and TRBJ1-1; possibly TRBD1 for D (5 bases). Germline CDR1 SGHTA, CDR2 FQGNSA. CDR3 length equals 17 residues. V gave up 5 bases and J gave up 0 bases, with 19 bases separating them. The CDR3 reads CASSPGGVEFMNTEAFF. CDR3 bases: TGTGCCAGCAGCCCCGGGGGAGTTGAGTTTATGAACACTGAAGCTTTCTTT. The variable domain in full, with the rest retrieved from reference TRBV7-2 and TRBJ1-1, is GAGVSQSPSNKVTEKGKDVELRCDPISGHTALYWYRQSLGQGLEFLIYFQGNSAPDKSGLPSDRFSAERTGGSVSTLTIQRTQQEDSAVYLCASSPGGVEFMNTEAFFGQGTRLTVV.

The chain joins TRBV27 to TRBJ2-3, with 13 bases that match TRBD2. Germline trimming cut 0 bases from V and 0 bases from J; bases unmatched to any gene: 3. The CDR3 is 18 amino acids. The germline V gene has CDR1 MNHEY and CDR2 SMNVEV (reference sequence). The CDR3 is CASSLSRTSGGSTDTQYF. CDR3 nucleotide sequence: TGTGCCAGCAGTTTATCGAGGACTAGCGGGGGCAGCACAGATACGCAGTATTTT.

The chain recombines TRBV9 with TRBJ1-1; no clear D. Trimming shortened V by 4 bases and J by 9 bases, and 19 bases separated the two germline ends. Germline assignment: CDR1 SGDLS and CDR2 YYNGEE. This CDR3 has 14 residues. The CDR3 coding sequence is TGTGCCAGCAGCCCCGCAACCGCGGGAAATAAAGCTTTCTTT. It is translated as CASSPATAGNKAFF. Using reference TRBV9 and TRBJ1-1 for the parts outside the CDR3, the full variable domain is DSGVTQTPKHLITATGQRVTLRCSPRSGDLSVYWYQQSLDQGLQFLIQYYNGEERAKGNILERFSAQQFPDLHSELNLSSLELGDSALYFCASSPATAGNKAFFGQGTRLTVV.

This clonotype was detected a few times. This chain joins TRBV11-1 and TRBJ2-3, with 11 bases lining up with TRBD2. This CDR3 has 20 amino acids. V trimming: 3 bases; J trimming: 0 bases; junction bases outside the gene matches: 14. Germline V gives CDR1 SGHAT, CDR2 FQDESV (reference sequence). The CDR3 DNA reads TGTGCCAGCAGCTTGTGGTCTAGCGGGGGGTACTCAACTAGCACAGATACGCAGTATTTT. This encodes CASSLWSSGGYSTSTDTQYF.

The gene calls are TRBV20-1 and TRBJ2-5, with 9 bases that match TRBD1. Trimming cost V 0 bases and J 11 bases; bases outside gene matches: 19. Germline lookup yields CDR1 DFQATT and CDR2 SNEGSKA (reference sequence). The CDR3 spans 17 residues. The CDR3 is CSARDRPGTGRPNEQYF. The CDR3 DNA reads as TGCAGTGCTAGAGATCGACCCGGGACAGGGCGCCCCAATGAGCAGTACTTC.

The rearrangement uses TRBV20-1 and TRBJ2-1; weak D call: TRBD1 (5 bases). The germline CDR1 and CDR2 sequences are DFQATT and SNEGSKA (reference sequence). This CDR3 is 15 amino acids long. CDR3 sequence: CRTQVANLSYNEQFF. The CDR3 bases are TGCAGAACACAGGTCGCAAACCTTTCCTACAATGAGCAGTTCTTC.

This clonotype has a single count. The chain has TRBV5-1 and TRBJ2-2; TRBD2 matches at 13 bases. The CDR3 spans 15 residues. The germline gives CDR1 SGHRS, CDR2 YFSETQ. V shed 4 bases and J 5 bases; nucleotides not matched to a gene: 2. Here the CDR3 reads CASSPTSGRTGELFF. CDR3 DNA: TGCGCCAGCAGCCCGACTAGCGGGAGGACCGGGGAGCTGTTTTTT.

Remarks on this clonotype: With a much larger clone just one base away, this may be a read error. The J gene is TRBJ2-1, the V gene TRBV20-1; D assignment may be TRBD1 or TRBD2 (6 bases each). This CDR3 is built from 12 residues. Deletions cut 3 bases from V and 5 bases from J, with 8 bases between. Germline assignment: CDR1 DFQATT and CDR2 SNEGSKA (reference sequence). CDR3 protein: CSASGGHNEQFF. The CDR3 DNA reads TGCAGTGCTAGCGGGGGCCACAATGAGCAGTTCTTC.

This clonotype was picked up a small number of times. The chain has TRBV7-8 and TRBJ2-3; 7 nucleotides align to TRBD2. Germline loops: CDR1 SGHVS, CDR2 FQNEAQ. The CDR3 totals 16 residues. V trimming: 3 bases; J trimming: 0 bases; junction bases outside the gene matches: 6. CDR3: CASSFSSGGSTDTQYF. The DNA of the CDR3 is TGTGCCAGCAGCTTCTCATCCGGGGGGAGCACAGATACGCAGTATTTT. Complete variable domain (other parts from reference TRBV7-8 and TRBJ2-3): GAGVSQSPRYKVAKRGQDVALRCDPISGHVSLFWYQQALGQGPEFLTYFQNEAQLDKSGLPSDRFFAERPEGSVSTLKIQRTQQEDSAVYLCASSFSSGGSTDTQYFGPGTRLTVL.

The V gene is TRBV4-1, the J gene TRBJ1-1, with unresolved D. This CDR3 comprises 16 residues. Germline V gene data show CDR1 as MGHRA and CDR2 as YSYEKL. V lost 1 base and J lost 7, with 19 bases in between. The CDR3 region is CASSQGRMSTGNEAFF. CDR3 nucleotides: TGCGCCAGCAGCCAAGGCAGGATGTCTACGGGGAATGAAGCTTTCTTT.

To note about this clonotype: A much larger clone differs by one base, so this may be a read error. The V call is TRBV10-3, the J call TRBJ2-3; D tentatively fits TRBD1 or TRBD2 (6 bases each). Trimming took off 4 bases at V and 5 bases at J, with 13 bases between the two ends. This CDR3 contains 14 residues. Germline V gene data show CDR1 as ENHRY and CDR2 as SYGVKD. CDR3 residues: CAISGRGLLDTQYF. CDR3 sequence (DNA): TGTGCCATCAGTGGCAGGGGACTGTTAGATACGCAGTATTTT.

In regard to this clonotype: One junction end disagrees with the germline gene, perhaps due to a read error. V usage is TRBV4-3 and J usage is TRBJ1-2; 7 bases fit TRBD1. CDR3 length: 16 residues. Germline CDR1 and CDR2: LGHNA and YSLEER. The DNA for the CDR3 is TGCGCCAGCAGCCAATTGGGACAGCACACTAACTATGGCCACACCTTC. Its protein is CASSQLGQHTNYGHTF.

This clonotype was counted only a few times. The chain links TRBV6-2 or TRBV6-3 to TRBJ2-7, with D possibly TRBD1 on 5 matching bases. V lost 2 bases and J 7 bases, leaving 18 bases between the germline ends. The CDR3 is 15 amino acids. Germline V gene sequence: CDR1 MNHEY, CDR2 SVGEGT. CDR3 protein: CASSYPTHRTNEQYF. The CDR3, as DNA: TGTGCCAGCAGTTACCCCACTCACAGGACGAATGAGCAGTACTTC.

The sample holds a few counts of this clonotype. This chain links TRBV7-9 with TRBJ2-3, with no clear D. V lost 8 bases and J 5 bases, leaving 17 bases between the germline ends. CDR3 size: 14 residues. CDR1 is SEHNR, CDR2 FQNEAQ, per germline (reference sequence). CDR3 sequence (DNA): TGTGCCAGCGCCGCGGCGGAGCTGAGAGATACGCAGTATTTT. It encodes CASAAAELRDTQYF.

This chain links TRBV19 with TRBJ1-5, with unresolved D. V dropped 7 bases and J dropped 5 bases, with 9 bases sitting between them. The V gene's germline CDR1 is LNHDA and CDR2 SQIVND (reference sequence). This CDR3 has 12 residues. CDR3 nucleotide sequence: TGTGCCAGTATGAGTTTGGATCAGCCCCAGCATTTT. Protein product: CASMSLDQPQHF.

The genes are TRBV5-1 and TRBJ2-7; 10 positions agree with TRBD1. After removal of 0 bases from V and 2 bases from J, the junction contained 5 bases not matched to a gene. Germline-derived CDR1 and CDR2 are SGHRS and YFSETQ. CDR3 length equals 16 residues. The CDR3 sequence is CASSLVRDRGPYEQYF. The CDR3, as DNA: TGCGCCAGCAGCTTGGTCCGGGACAGGGGTCCCTACGAGCAGTACTTC.

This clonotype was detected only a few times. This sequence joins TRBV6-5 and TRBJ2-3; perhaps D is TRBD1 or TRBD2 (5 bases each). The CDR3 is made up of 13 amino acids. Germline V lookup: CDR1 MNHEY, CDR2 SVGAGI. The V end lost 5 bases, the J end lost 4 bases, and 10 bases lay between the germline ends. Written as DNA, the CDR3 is TGTGCCAGCAGTCGGGACCATTCAGATACGCAGTATTTT. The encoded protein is CASSRDHSDTQYF.

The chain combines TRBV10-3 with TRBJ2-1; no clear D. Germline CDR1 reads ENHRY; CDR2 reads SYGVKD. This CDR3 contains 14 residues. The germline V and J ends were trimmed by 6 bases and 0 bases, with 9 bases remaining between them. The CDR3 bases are TGTGCCATCAGCGTCGGCGGCTCCTACAATGAGCAGTTCTTC. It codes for CAISVGGSYNEQFF.

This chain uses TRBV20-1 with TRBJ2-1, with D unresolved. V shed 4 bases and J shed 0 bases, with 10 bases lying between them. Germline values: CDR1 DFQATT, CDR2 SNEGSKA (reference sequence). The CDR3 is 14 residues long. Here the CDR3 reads CSAKAGSSYNEQFF. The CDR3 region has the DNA TGCAGTGCTAAAGCAGGTAGCTCCTACAATGAGCAGTTCTTC.

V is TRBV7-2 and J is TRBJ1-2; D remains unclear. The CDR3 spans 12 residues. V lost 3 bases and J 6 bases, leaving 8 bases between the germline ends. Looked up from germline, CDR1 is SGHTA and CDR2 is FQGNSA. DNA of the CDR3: TGTGCCAGCAGCTTTCAGGCAGATGGCTACACCTTC. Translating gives CASSFQADGYTF. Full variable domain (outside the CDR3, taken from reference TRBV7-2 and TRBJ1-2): GAGVSQSPSNKVTEKGKDVELRCDPISGHTALYWYRQSLGQGLEFLIYFQGNSAPDKSGLPSDRFSAERTGGSVSTLTIQRTQQEDSAVYLCASSFQADGYTFGSGTRLTVV.

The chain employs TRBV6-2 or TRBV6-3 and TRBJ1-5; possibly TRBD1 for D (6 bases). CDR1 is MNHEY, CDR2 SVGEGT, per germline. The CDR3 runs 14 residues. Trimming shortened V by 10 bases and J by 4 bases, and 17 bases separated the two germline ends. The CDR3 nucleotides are TGTGCCACCAGGGACATAAGAGGGAATCAGCCCCAGCATTTT. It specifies CATRDIRGNQPQHF.

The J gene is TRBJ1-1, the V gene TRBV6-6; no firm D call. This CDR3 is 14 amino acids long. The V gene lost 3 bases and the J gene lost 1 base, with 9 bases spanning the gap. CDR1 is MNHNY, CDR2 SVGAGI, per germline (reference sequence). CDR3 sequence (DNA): TGTGCCAGCAGTTATGGACTGACGAACACTGAAGCTTTCTTT. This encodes CASSYGLTNTEAFF.

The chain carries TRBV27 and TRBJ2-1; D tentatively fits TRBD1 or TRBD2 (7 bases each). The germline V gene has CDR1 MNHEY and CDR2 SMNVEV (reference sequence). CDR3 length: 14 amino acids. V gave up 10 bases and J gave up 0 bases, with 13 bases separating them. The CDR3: CANSGTDSYNEQFF. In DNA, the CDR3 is TGTGCCAACAGCGGGACAGACTCCTACAATGAGCAGTTCTTC.

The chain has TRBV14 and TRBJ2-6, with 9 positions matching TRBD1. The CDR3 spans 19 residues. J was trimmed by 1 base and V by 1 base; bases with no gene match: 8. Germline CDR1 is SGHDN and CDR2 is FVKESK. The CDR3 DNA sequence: TGTGCCAGCAGCCAAGTACCGGGACAGGGATATTCTGGGGCCAACGTCCTGACTTTC. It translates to CASSQVPGQGYSGANVLTF. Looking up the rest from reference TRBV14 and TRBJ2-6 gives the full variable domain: EAGVTQFPSHSVIEKGQTVTLRCDPISGHDNLYWYRRVMGKEIKFLLHFVKESKQDESGMPNNRFLAERTGGTYSTLKVQPAELEDSGVYFCASSQVPGQGYSGANVLTFGAGSRLTVL.

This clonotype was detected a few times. The CDR3 loop is CASTTGIEQFF. CDR3 bases: TGTGCCAGCACCACAGGGATTGAGCAGTTCTTC. The rearrangement uses TRBV6-6 and TRBJ2-1; tentatively, D is TRBD1 (6 bases). V lost 7 bases and J 9 bases, leaving 10 bases between the germline ends. The CDR3 has 11 amino acids. CDR1 and CDR2 (germline): MNHNY, SVGAGI (reference sequence).

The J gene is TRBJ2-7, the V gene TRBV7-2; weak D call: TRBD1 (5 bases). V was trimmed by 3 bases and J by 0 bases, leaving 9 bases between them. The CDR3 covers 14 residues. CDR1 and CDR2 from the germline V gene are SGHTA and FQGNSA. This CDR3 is CASSFRADSYEQYF. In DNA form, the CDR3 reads TGTGCCAGCAGCTTCAGGGCAGACTCCTACGAGCAGTACTTC. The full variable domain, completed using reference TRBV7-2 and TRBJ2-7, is GAGVSQSPSNKVTEKGKDVELRCDPISGHTALYWYRQSLGQGLEFLIYFQGNSAPDKSGLPSDRFSAERTGGSVSTLTIQRTQQEDSAVYLCASSFRADSYEQYFGPGTRLTVT.

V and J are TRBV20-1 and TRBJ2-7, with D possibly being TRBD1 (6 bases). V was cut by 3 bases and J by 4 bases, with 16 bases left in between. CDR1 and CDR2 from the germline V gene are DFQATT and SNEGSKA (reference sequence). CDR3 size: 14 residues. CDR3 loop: CSASTQGSRYEQYF. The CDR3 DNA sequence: TGCAGTGCTAGTACTCAGGGGAGCCGTTACGAGCAGTACTTC.

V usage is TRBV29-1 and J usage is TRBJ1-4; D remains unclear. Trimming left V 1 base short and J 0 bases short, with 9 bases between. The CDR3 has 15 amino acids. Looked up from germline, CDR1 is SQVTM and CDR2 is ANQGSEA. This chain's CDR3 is CSVEVRGTTNEKLFF. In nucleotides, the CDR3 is TGCAGCGTTGAAGTAAGAGGGACAACTAATGAAAAACTGTTTTTT.

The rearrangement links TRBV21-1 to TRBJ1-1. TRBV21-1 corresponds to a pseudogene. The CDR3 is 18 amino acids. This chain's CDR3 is CASSKACGYWPVNTEAFF. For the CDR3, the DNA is TGTGCCAGCAGCAAAGCGTGCGGGTATTGGCCCGTGAACACTGAAGCTTTCTTT.